The T cell receptor beta chain under discussion was sequenced for a study of PD-L1 blockade in urothelial cancer. About the study: Patients commenced atezolizumab in the mid-2010s, and it was given at 1,200 mg intravenously every 3 weeks. Blood was analyzed 3 weeks (second dose) and 6 weeks after treatment start. Blood yielded a median of around 150,000 T cells per sample.

Germline V CDR1 and CDR2: SGHVS, FQNEAQ. The CDR3 runs 15 residues. V was pared by 1 base and J by 8 bases, with 9 bases of the junction left unmatched. Time point in this sample: pretreatment peripheral blood. Repertoires were generated with immunoSEQ multiplex PCR, while TCRdb's copy carries only in-frame clones and drops some. The sample lists tens of thousands of clones; roughly 84% were seen once. Here the sequenced sample was PBMCs, taken around atezolizumab (anti-PD-L1) treatment. The clonotype was recovered from a man between 60 and 70 years old with urothelial cancer. This chain connects TRBV7-8 to TRBJ1-2; 8 bases agree with TRBD1. The CDR3 sequence is CASSLDLGQAGGYTF. CDR3 DNA sequence: TGTGCCAGCAGCTTAGACCTGGGACAGGCGGGGGGCTACACCTTC.